The 20 T cell receptor beta chains in this list originate from one sample, sequenced in a study of T cell responses to AZD1222 COVID-19 vaccine. Using immunoSEQ multiplex PCR, the repertoire was profiled, and TCRdb retains in-frame clones only, with some absent. The table has roughly 150,000 clones, almost 95% seen once; the top ten hold approximately 9%. The material was peripheral blood, obtained 28 days after the second AZD1222 dose. These receptors all come from an adult who received the AZD1222 COVID-19 vaccine.

The rearrangement links TRBV19 to TRBJ2-7, with D possibly matching TRBD2 (7 bases). CDR3 length equals 15 residues. V dropped 2 bases and J dropped 0 bases, with 11 bases sitting between them. In germline, CDR1 is LNHDA, CDR2 SQIVND (reference sequence). In DNA form, the CDR3 reads TGTGCCAGTAGTATATCGGGGGGCTTCTCCTACGAGCAGTACTTC. Translation gives CASSISGGFSYEQYF.

The chain employs TRBV15 and TRBJ1-6; D unclear. The V end lost 0 bases, the J end lost 14 bases, and 8 bases lay between the germline ends. This CDR3 has 12 residues. CDR1 is LNHNV, CDR2 YYDKDF, per germline (reference sequence). The CDR3 region is CATSRDGETLHF. The CDR3 DNA is TGTGCCACCAGCAGAGATGGGGAGACCCTCCACTTT.

The chain carries TRBV12-2 and TRBJ2-1; the D call TRBD2 from the table was never checked on the DNA. TRBV12-2 is described as a pseudogene. The CDR3 extends over 15 amino acids. The CDR3 loop reads CASRLIFWTREPQFF. The DNA for the CDR3 is TGTGCAAGTCGCTTAATATTTTGGACTCGCGAGCCTCAGTTCTTC.

J is TRBJ1-2 and V is TRBV7-9; D gene unclear. Germline CDR1 is SEHNR and CDR2 is FQNEAQ (reference sequence). The CDR3 sequence is 13 residues long. The V end lost 5 bases, the J end lost 7 bases, and 14 bases lay between the germline ends. The CDR3 spells CASSPRVRGGYTF. CDR3 DNA: TGTGCCAGCAGCCCGAGAGTTAGAGGTGGCTACACCTTC.

The genes are TRBV10-3 and TRBJ2-7, with 9 bases fitting TRBD1. CDR1 is ENHRY, CDR2 SYGVKD, per germline. V lost 6 bases to trimming and J lost 4 bases; unmatched junction nucleotides: 4. This CDR3 is 13 amino acids long. Written as DNA, the CDR3 is TGTGCCATCAGGCCGGGACAGGGTTACGAGCAGTACTTC. As protein: CAIRPGQGYEQYF.

This chain links TRBV4-1 with TRBJ1-5, with D maybe TRBD1 (6 bases). V lost 0 bases to trimming and J lost 4 bases, with 7 bases between them. Germline CDR1 is MGHRA and CDR2 is YSYEKL. The CDR3 runs to 14 residues. CDR3 DNA sequence: TGCGCCAGCAGCCAAGAAGGGGGTAATCAGCCCCAGCATTTT. It translates to CASSQEGGNQPQHF.

The chain couples TRBV24-1 to TRBJ2-1; 9 nucleotides agree with TRBD1. Unmatched junction bases numbered 8, after V lost 3 bases and J lost 3 bases. The germline CDR1 and CDR2 sequences are KGHDR and SFDVKD. The CDR3 runs 17 residues. The CDR3 DNA reads as TGTGCCACCAGTGATAGACCCGGGACAGGGAACTACAATGAGCAGTTCTTC. It is translated as CATSDRPGTGNYNEQFF.

The chain carries TRBV5-4 and TRBJ1-1; perhaps TRBD1 as D (5 bases). The CDR3 loop spans 11 amino acids. CDR1 and CDR2 (germline): SGHNT, YYREEE (reference sequence). Trimming cost V 7 bases and J 5 bases, with 9 bases left between them. The CDR3 nucleotides are TGTGCCAGCTTCTGGGGGACTGAAGCTTTCTTT. Translated, it gives CASFWGTEAFF.

The rearrangement uses TRBV7-9 and TRBJ1-1; D call uncertain. The CDR3 is 16 residues long. Germline assignment: CDR1 SEHNR and CDR2 FQNEAQ (reference sequence). The ends were cut back, 4 bases at V and 1 base at J, with 16 bases in the middle. The CDR3 is CASSSPFKAANTEAFF. The CDR3 nucleotides are TGTGCCAGCAGCTCCCCGTTCAAGGCAGCGAACACTGAAGCTTTCTTT. The variable domain in full, completed from reference TRBV7-9 and TRBJ1-1, reads DTGVSQNPRHKITKRGQNVTFRCDPISEHNRLYWYRQTLGQGPEFLTYFQNEAQLEKSRLLSDRFSAERPKGSFSTLEIQRTEQGDSAMYLCASSSPFKAANTEAFFGQGTRLTVV.

This rearrangement joins TRBV10-3 to TRBJ1-1; D is unclear. Trimming removed 3 bases from V and 5 bases from J, with 16 bases in between. The CDR3 extends over 15 amino acids. Per germline, CDR1 ENHRY and CDR2 SYGVKD. The CDR3 sequence: CAISDPPEGRTEAFF. The DNA of the CDR3 is TGTGCCATCAGTGACCCCCCTGAAGGACGGACTGAAGCTTTCTTT.

The chain has TRBV10-3 and TRBJ1-3; 9 bases match TRBD1. The CDR3 consists of 16 residues. The germline V gene encodes CDR1 ENHRY and CDR2 SYGVKD. The ends lost 4 bases at V and 8 bases at J; junction bases unmatched: 12. The CDR3, as DNA: TGTGCCATCAGTGGAGGGGACAGGGCGATAGGGGACACCATATATTTT. It is translated as CAISGGDRAIGDTIYF.

The chain uses TRBV6-7 and TRBJ1-1, with D possibly TRBD1 on 5 matching bases. TRBV6-7 is an ORF, and what it does is uncertain. CDR3 length: 16 residues. Trimming shortened V by 2 bases and J by 2 bases, and 15 bases separated the two germline ends. The CDR3 is CASSYLRDVQNTEAFF. DNA for the CDR3: TGTGCCAGCAGTTACCTCCGGGACGTTCAAAACACTGAAGCTTTCTTT.

The chain uses TRBV6-5 and TRBJ2-1; no clear D gene. Trimming removed 4 bases at V and 0 bases at J, with 10 bases between. The CDR3 consists of 15 residues. Germline V gene lookup returns CDR1 MNHEY and CDR2 SVGAGI. CDR3 residues: CASSSAGSSYNEQFF. The CDR3 DNA is TGTGCCAGCAGTTCGGCAGGAAGCTCCTACAATGAGCAGTTCTTC.

This clone was observed a few times. This chain links TRBV30 with TRBJ1-1; no clear D. V was pared by 1 base and J by 3 bases, with 12 bases between. CDR3 length equals 14 residues. In germline, CDR1 is GTSNPN, CDR2 SVGIG (reference sequence). CDR3 in DNA: TGTGCCTGGAGTGAAGCGCGGGTTTACACTGAAGCTTTCTTT. Residues: CAWSEARVYTEAFF.

J is TRBJ2-3 and V is TRBV29-1; D perhaps matches TRBD2 (6 bases). Trimming removed 2 bases at V and 1 base at J, with 19 bases between. The CDR3 length is 17 residues. CDR1 is SQVTM, CDR2 ANQGSEA, per germline. CDR3 in amino acids: CSVELVGLSSGTDTQYF. In DNA form, the CDR3 reads TGCAGCGTTGAATTAGTGGGTCTGTCTAGCGGCACAGATACGCAGTATTTT.

The CDR3 loop reads CASSPRTGTGNQPQHF. CDR3 coding DNA: TGTGCCAGCAGCCCAAGGACAGGGACTGGCAATCAGCCCCAGCATTTT. This chain uses TRBV5-8 with TRBJ1-5; 8 positions agree with TRBD1. Germline-derived CDR1 and CDR2 are SGHTS and YDEGEE. The CDR3 is 16 amino acids. V lost 4 bases to trimming and J lost 2 bases; unmatched junction nucleotides: 8. The full variable domain, completed using reference TRBV5-8 and TRBJ1-5, is EAGVTQSPTHLIKTRGQQATLRCSPISGHTSVYWYQQALGLGLQFLLWYDEGEERNRGNFPPRFSGRQFPNYSSELNVNALELEDSALYLCASSPRTGTGNQPQHFGDGTRLSIL.

The J gene is TRBJ1-1, the V gene TRBV19; D is undetermined. CDR3 length equals 12 residues. V shed 6 bases and J shed 0 bases, with 5 bases lying between them. The germline V gene encodes CDR1 LNHDA and CDR2 SQIVND (reference sequence). CDR3 DNA: TGTGCCAGTAGCTTCATGAACACTGAAGCTTTCTTT. The encoded protein is CASSFMNTEAFF.

This chain joins TRBV25-1 and TRBJ2-4, with D tentatively TRBD1 or TRBD2 (6 bases each). V was trimmed by 4 bases and J by 7 bases, leaving 17 bases between them. This CDR3 spans 15 amino acids. CDR1 and CDR2 (germline): MGHDK, SYGVNS. The CDR3 DNA sequence: TGTGCCAGCAGTGGGAACAGGGAGGCGATCAACATTCAGTACTTC. The encoded protein is CASSGNREAINIQYF.

V is TRBV3-1 (or the pseudogene TRBV3-2) and J is TRBJ2-7; D is ambiguous. Trimming removed 0 bases at V and 6 bases at J, with 9 bases between. The CDR3 is made up of 13 amino acids. Germline V gene sequence: CDR1 LGHDT, CDR2 YNNKEL (reference sequence). CDR3 protein: CASSQDQVREQYF. The CDR3 DNA reads TGTGCCAGCAGCCAAGACCAGGTTCGCGAGCAGTACTTC.

The chain employs TRBV7-3 and TRBJ1-2; TRBD1 matches at 10 bases. Germline-derived CDR1 and CDR2 are SGHTA and FQGTGA. J was trimmed by 4 bases and V by 5 bases; bases with no gene match: 7. This CDR3 is 15 amino acids long. As DNA, the CDR3 is TGTGCCAGCAGCACCGGGACAGGGGAGACCTATGGCTACACCTTC. This translates into CASSTGTGETYGYTF.